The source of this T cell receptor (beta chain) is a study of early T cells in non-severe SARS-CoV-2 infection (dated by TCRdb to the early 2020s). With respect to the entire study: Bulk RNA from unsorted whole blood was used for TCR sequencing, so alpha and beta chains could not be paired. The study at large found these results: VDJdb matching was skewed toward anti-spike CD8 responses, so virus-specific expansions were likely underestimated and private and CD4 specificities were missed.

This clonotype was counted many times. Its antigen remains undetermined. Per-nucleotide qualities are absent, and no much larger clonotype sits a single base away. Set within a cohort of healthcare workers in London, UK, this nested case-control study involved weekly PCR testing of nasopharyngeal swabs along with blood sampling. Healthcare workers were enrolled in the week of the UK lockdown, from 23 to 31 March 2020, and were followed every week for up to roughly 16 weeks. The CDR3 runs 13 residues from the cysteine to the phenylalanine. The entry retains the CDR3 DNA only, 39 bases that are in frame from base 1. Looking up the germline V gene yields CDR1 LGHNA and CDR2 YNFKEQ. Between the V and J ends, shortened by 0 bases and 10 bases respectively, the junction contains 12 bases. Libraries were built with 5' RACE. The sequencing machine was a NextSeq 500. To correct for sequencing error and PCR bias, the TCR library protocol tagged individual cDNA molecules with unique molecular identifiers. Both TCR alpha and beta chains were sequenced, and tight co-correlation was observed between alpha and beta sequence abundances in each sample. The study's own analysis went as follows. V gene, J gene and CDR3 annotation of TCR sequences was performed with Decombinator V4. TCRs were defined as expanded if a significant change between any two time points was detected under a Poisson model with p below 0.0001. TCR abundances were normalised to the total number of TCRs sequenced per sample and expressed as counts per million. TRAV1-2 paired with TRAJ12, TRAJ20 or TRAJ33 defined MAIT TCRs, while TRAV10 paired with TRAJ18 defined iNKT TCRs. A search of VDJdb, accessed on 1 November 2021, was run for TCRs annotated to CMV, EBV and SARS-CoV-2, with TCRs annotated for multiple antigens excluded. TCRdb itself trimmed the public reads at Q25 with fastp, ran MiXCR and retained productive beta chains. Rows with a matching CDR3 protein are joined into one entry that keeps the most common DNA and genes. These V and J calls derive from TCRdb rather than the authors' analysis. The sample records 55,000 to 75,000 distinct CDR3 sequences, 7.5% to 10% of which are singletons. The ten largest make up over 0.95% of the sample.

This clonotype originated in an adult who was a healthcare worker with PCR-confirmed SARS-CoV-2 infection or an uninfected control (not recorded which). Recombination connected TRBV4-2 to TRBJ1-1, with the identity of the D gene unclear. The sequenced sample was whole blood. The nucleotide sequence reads TGTGCCAGCAGCCAAGATGTTCCGGCGGGAGCTTTCTTT. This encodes CASSQDVPAGAFF.